A single sample is the source of the 17 T cell receptor beta chains below, sequenced in a study of molecular identifiers for immune sequencing clone quantification. TCRdb called the PCR reads again in MiXCR, with one record for every CDR3 protein. The sample consists of around 470,000 distinct CDR3 sequences, roughly 25% of them appearing once. Sequencing used naive CD8+ T cells from blood, with Jurkat cell RNA spiked in. Subset specified: FACS-sorted CD8+CD4-CCR7+CD45RA+ naive T cells. These receptors all come from a human donor in good health. Some libraries in this study had Jurkat cell RNA spiked in.

The chain employs TRBV28 and TRBJ2-1; 8 positions match TRBD2. V lost 2 bases, J lost 4 bases, and 4 bases stayed unmatched. The CDR3 spans 15 residues. Germline V CDR1 and CDR2: MDHEN, SYDVKM. As DNA, the CDR3 is TGTGCCAGCAGTTTAATCCGCGGGAGGTACAATGAGCAGTTCTTC. Translated: CASSLIRGRYNEQFF. Drawing the rest from reference TRBV28 and TRBJ2-1, the complete variable domain is DVKVTQSSRYLVKRTGEKVFLECVQDMDHENMFWYRQDPGLGLRLIYFSYDVKMKEKGDIPEGYSVSREKKERFSLILESASTNQTSMYLCASSLIRGRYNEQFFGPGTRLTVL.

This clonotype was detected many times. This sequence joins TRBV19 and TRBJ1-5; possibly TRBD1 for D (5 bases). This CDR3 is 14 amino acids long. The germline V and J ends were trimmed by 9 bases and 3 bases, with 15 bases remaining between them. Germline V gene data show CDR1 as LNHDA and CDR2 as SQIVND (reference sequence). The CDR3 here is CASSPGRSNQPQHF. The CDR3 region has the DNA TGTGCCAGCAGTCCGGGACGTTCCAATCAGCCCCAGCATTTT.

There are a few counts of this clonotype. The J gene is TRBJ2-7, the V gene TRBV5-6; 9 bases match TRBD1. J gave up 5 bases and V 4 bases, and 7 bases lay outside the gene matches. The CDR3 loop spans 14 amino acids. Germline CDR1 reads SGHDT; CDR2 reads YYEEEE. CDR3 residues: CASSPRDRADEQYF. The CDR3 nucleotides read TGTGCCAGCAGCCCTCGGGACAGGGCGGACGAGCAGTACTTC.

This clonotype came up a few times. The genes are TRBV29-1 and TRBJ2-1, with D possibly being TRBD1 (5 bases). This CDR3 has 13 residues. V lost 3 bases, J lost 6 bases, and 12 bases lay in between. Germline lookup yields CDR1 SQVTM and CDR2 ANQGSEA. The CDR3, as DNA: TGCAGCGTTGAGGTTGCCCAGGGCAATGAGCAGTTCTTC. Its protein product is CSVEVAQGNEQFF.

The chain employs TRBV6-5 and TRBJ1-5; 10 bases agree with TRBD1. Trimming cost V 6 bases and J 10 bases; bases outside gene matches: 9. CDR1 and CDR2 (germline): MNHEY, SVGAGI. This CDR3 comprises 14 residues. This CDR3 reads CASRVGTGENPQHF. Written as DNA, the CDR3 is TGTGCCAGCAGGGTTGGGACAGGGGAAAATCCCCAGCATTTT.

This clonotype appeared a few times. V usage is TRBV12-3 or TRBV12-4 and J usage is TRBJ1-5; D gene unclear. The CDR3 runs 13 residues. Between the trimmed V and J ends, which lost 6 bases and 6 bases, there was a span of 12 bases. CDR3 nucleotide sequence: TGTGCCAGCAGCGTTGATAGGAGTCAGCCCCAGCATTTT. Protein sequence: CASSVDRSQPQHF.

This clonotype was seen repeatedly, ten times or more. This chain uses TRBV14 with TRBJ2-3; D is undetermined. V was shortened by 0 bases and J by 3 bases, with 16 bases between the two germline ends. The CDR3 is made up of 17 amino acids. Per the germline V gene, CDR1 is SGHDN and CDR2 is FVKESK. The CDR3, as DNA: TGTGCCAGCAGCCAAGACCATCCTGAGACATCTACAGATACGCAGTATTTT. This translates into CASSQDHPETSTDTQYF.

As concerns this clonotype: Sequence at one end of the junction differs from germline and may be a read error. The V gene is TRBV20-1, the J gene TRBJ2-3; D is perhaps TRBD1 or TRBD2 (5 bases each). Germline values: CDR1 DFQATT, CDR2 SNEGSKA (reference sequence). The CDR3 is 16 residues long. CDR3 bases: TGCAGTGCTACAGATATTGGGGACCTAAGCACACATACGCAGTATTTT. It is translated as CSATDIGDLSTHTQYF.

This clonotype was detected only once. This clone may be a read error of a much larger clone one base away. The rearrangement joins TRBV9 to TRBJ1-5; TRBD1 matches 7 bases. The CDR3 covers 14 residues. The germline V gene has CDR1 SGDLS and CDR2 YYNGEE. The chain's CDR3 is CAGSVARQGQPQHF. For the CDR3, the DNA is TGTGCCGGCAGCGTAGCCCGACAGGGTCAGCCCCAGCATTTT.

The chain uses TRBV27 and TRBJ2-7, with TRBD2 matching over 7 bases. The junction had 6 bases not matched to a gene; V was cut back by 5 bases and J by 2 bases. This CDR3 has 14 residues. The V gene's germline CDR1 is MNHEY and CDR2 SMNVEV (reference sequence). The CDR3 region has the DNA TGTGCCAGCAGTCTAGCGGAAGCCACCTACGAGCAGTACTTC. Residues: CASSLAEATYEQYF.

On this clonotype: A much larger clone lies a single base off, so this may be a read error. Since the CDR3 does not end with the conserved phenylalanine or tryptophan, this likely comes from a read error. The chain links TRBV9 to TRBJ2-4; possible D gene TRBD1, 5 bases. The CDR3 is 13 amino acids. Germline assignment: CDR1 SGDLS and CDR2 YYNGEE. The V gene lost 0 bases and the J gene lost 7 bases, with 8 bases spanning the gap. The CDR3 region is CASSVADSNIQYL. The CDR3 nucleotides are TGTGCCAGCAGCGTAGCTGACAGCAACATTCAGTACCTC.

The gene calls are TRBV9 and TRBJ1-1; perhaps TRBD1 as D (5 bases). Trimming left V 6 bases short and J 4 bases short, with 16 bases between. In germline, CDR1 is SGDLS, CDR2 YYNGEE. This CDR3 contains 14 residues. The CDR3 protein is CASTSGPGGTEAFF. CDR3 DNA: TGTGCCAGCACTTCGGGGCCGGGGGGCACTGAAGCTTTCTTT.

The chain links TRBV5-1 to TRBJ2-7, with D perhaps matching TRBD1 or TRBD2 (5 bases each). V was pared by 4 bases and J by 0 bases, with 14 bases between. The CDR3 length is 15 residues. Germline-derived CDR1 and CDR2 are SGHRS and YFSETQ. The CDR3 sequence is CASSTGRRSSYEQYF. In DNA, the CDR3 is TGCGCCAGCAGCACGGGACGGAGGAGCTCCTACGAGCAGTACTTC.

The rearrangement links TRBV20-1 to TRBJ2-5; 8 positions agree with TRBD1. Germline trimming cut 2 bases from V and 9 bases from J; bases unmatched to any gene: 8. The germline gives CDR1 DFQATT, CDR2 SNEGSKA (reference sequence). The CDR3 extends over 13 amino acids. In DNA, the CDR3 is TGCAGTGCTAGAACAGGGGGTCCTGAGGCCCAGTACTTC. It is translated as CSARTGGPEAQYF.

In this sample, this clonotype turned up a few times. The CDR3 nucleotides read TGCGCCAGCAGCGGGACTAGCGGGGAGTGGACTTCGGGAACGCAGTATTTT. Its protein product is CASSGTSGEWTSGTQYF. This rearrangement joins TRBV5-1 to TRBJ2-3, with 13 bases fitting TRBD2. This CDR3 has 17 residues. V gave up 4 bases and J gave up 9 bases; unmatched junction bases: 14. Germline V gene data show CDR1 as SGHRS and CDR2 as YFSETQ.

As concerns this clonotype: A much larger clone differs from this one at a single base, so this may be a read error. This chain links TRBV7-6 with TRBJ2-5, with D uncertain. Germline CDR1 SGHVS, CDR2 FNYEAQ. V lost 4 bases to trimming and J lost 1 base, with 10 bases between them. The CDR3 runs to 14 residues. Written as DNA, the CDR3 is TGTGCCAGCAGCTCTCATGGTGCCCAAGAGACCCAGTACTTC. Translating gives CASSSHGAQETQYF.

This clonotype appeared a few times. The genes are TRBV20-1 and TRBJ2-3, with 11 bases aligning to TRBD2. Germline loops: CDR1 DFQATT, CDR2 SNEGSKA (reference sequence). Germline trimming cut 0 bases from V and 2 bases from J; bases unmatched to any gene: 4. This CDR3 region has 16 residues. In nucleotides, the CDR3 is TGCAGTGCTAGAGACCTGACTAGCGGGATCACAGATACGCAGTATTTT. Translation gives CSARDLTSGITDTQYF.